This record covers a single T cell receptor (beta chain). Its antigen is not known. The data belong to a study of CXCR3-negative and CXCR3-positive naive CD8 T cells. Across the whole study: Libraries each contributed about 1.5 +/- 0.3 million TRB reads, for around 140 million in total.

Libraries were UMI-labeled 5' RACE TRB cDNA. Using the 5' RACE reads, TCRdb records one entry per CDR3 protein without DNA. The sample's table shows about 22,000 distinct CDR3 sequences. Overall study results and limits: TRBV-TRBJ usage was similar across naive CXCR3 subsets but distinct in memory cells. Partially decreased CXCR3 expression was recorded after cryopreservation, and fresh PBMCs were used in most assays. Both naive subsets had comparably high diversity; memory CD8+ cells much lower.

This CDR3 contains 15 residues. Per germline, CDR1 LGHDT and CDR2 YNNKEL (reference sequence). Material for sequencing was memory CD8+ T cells from blood. The chain links TRBV3-1 to TRBJ2-3; no DNA is available, so the TRBD1 call from TCRdb remains unchecked. This TCR came from a human donor in good health. Some clones in this sample may be carry-over from other donors' samples. The CDR3: CASSPSGAHTDTQYF.